The following is a TCR beta chain sequence with its context. The specificity of this receptor is unknown. No base quality values were provided; no much bigger clone lies one nucleotide off. The sample originates from a study of T cells in Graves' hyperthyroidism and ophthalmopathy (dated by TCRdb to the late 2010s). Background for the entire study: A discovery cohort of roughly 100 patients, approximately 44 with Graves' ophthalmopathy and more than 55 with stable Graves' hyperthyroidism, was used to find distinguishing TCR V-J signatures. Prospective prediction of ophthalmopathy was tested in an independent validation cohort consisting of 18 hyperthyroidism patients and more than 15 patients who later progressed to ophthalmopathy. For training and testing, the 100 or so patients in the discovery cohort were randomly divided in a 7:3 ratio. Thyroid tissue and blood T-cell repertoires from more than five Graves' hyperthyroidism patients were also compared in the study. After blood sampling, hyperthyroidism patients were treated with methimazole at a starting dose of 30 mg daily, and ophthalmopathy patients were treated with high-dose intravenous methylprednisolone. TCR Vbeta CDR3 sequencing of roughly 140 peripheral blood samples (approximately 44 ophthalmopathy, 75 to 80 hyperthyroidism and approximately 17 progressor patients) is reported in the paper. Overall study outcomes, separate from this receptor: A model built on a 13 V-J signature distinguished ophthalmopathy from stable hyperthyroidism, reaching around 88% sensitivity and around 81% specificity in cross-validation and 80%/75% in testing. Sample size was not statistically predetermined, and blinding of investigators to group allocation was not performed. During validation, the model predicted progression to ophthalmopathy a median of around 7 months ahead of onset, with around 65% sensitivity and around 72% specificity. Most expanded thyroid clonotypes (frequency above 0.001) were also detected in blood, suggesting blood repertoires may reflect thyroid immune responses.

Exclusion was applied to patients with uncontrolled infections, other autoimmune diseases, pregnancy or lactation. Diagnoses relied on clinical symptoms, serum thyroxine and TRAb, thyroid ultrasound and orbital computed tomography. Total RNA was extracted using Trizol reagent, and RNA quality was assessed on an Agilent 2100 Bioanalyzer. Germline trimming: 6 bases from V, 2 bases from J; junction bases outside gene matches: 3. CDR1 and CDR2 are read off the germline V gene as MNHNS and SASEGT. The CDR3 numbers 13 residues from cysteine through phenylalanine. This entry keeps only the CDR3 DNA: 39 bases, framed from base 1. TCR beta CDR3 regions were amplified from RNA transcripts. A first-round RT-PCR of the TCR CDR3 used the HTBI primer set with the Qiagen OneStep RT-PCR kit. Libraries were constructed in a second round of multiplex PCR, after which size selection and purification were carried out. Sequencing of the libraries was done on an Illumina HiSeq2000 using paired-end 100 bp reads. The source study handled its data this way. SOAPnuke was used to process the raw data, with reads discarded if the reads contained adapters or uncalled bases, had a mean Phred below 15, or lacked an exact constant-primer or identifier match. COPE v1.2.5 was used to merge the high-quality paired reads, and each unique nucleotide sequence was defined as a clonotype. MiTCR v1.1 was used to align the clonotypes against IMGT TRBV, TRBD and TRBJ reference segments. The analysis included only V-J combinations with a frequency above 0.0001, which together covered approximately 99% of the repertoires. A TCS score was defined as the ratio between F50 (clonal expansion) and ExV (chaos), using BLOSUM62-based TCRdist between CDR3 peptides within each V-J. Welch's t-statistics and random forest reduced fewer than 550 V-J features to roughly 13, which were used in a naive Bayes classifier (R e1071). Thyroid-blood repertoire similarity was quantified with the Morisita-Horn index. The raw public reads went through TCRdb reprocessing: fastp at Q25, MiXCR clone calling, in-frame beta chains kept. Every entry covers one CDR3 protein and lists the most common genes and DNA from its rows. None of the V and J calls come from the authors' own analysis; TCRdb made them. The sample yields about 570,000 distinct CDR3 sequences; about 45% were counted once. The ten largest clones take up roughly 19% of the sample.

The rearrangement combines TRBV6-1 with TRBJ2-7, with 8 central nucleotides matching TRBD2. The sequencing input was peripheral blood or thyroid tissue (not recorded which). The receptor comes from an adult woman with Graves' disease, either hyperthyroidism or ophthalmopathy (not recorded which). The CDR3 protein is CASRIAGTYEQYF. The DNA sequence reads TGTGCCAGCAGAATAGCGGGAACCTACGAGCAGTACTTC.